Presented here are 3 T cell receptor beta chains from one specimen sequenced in a study of TIL therapy for anti-PD-1-resistant metastatic lung cancer (dated by TCRdb to about 2021). The immunoSEQ v3 hsTCRB kit was used to amplify TCR beta CDR3 regions from genomic DNA through bias-controlled multiplex PCR. Here the immuneACCESS table is served through TCRdb, limited to in-frame sequences with V and J called. Missing clones are a known gap in these copies; in checked studies unresolved V genes cover under half, and the rest lacks a known reason. The sample has about 60,000 clones on record, 55% to 75% of them singletons. Together, the top ten hold around 6.6% of the sample. The sample's time point label, in plain terms: pre-treatment sample, taken before nivolumab and TIL therapy. The sequences come from blood, collected at baseline. All receptors come from a person between 30 and 79 years old with non-small cell lung cancer.

The rearrangement joins TRBV19 to TRBJ1-2; 7 bases agree with TRBD1. This CDR3 has 16 amino acids. V lost 3 bases to trimming and J lost 0 bases; unmatched junction nucleotides: 7. CDR1 and CDR2 from the germline V gene are LNHDA and SQIVND (reference sequence). CDR3 region: CASSISLGTANYGYTF. The CDR3 DNA follows: TGTGCCAGTAGTATCTCCCTCGGGACAGCTAACTATGGCTACACCTTC. Complete variable domain (other parts from reference TRBV19 and TRBJ1-2): DGGITQSPKYLFRKEGQNVTLSCEQNLNHDAMYWYRQDPGQGLRLIYYSQIVNDFQKGDIAEGYSVSREKKESFPLTVTSAQKNPTAFYLCASSISLGTANYGYTFGSGTRLTVV.

CDR3: CASSEGFTGSYEQYF. CDR3 sequence (DNA): TGTGCCAGCAGTGAAGGGTTTACAGGGTCTTACGAGCAGTACTTC. The chain is built from TRBV6-1 and TRBJ2-7; D might be TRBD1 (6 bases). The CDR3 is 15 amino acids. The V gene's germline CDR1 is MNHNS and CDR2 SASEGT. V lost 1 base, J lost 4 bases, and 14 bases lay in between.

This chain joins TRBV7-9 and TRBJ2-7; 8 bases are a match to TRBD1. The germline gives CDR1 SEHNR, CDR2 FQNEAQ (reference sequence). The CDR3 covers 14 residues. The V and J ends lost 6 bases and 5 bases, in that order; junction bases with no gene match: 9. In DNA, the CDR3 is TGTGCCAGCAGTCAAACAGGGGGGCTGAACGAGCAGTACTTC. This encodes CASSQTGGLNEQYF.